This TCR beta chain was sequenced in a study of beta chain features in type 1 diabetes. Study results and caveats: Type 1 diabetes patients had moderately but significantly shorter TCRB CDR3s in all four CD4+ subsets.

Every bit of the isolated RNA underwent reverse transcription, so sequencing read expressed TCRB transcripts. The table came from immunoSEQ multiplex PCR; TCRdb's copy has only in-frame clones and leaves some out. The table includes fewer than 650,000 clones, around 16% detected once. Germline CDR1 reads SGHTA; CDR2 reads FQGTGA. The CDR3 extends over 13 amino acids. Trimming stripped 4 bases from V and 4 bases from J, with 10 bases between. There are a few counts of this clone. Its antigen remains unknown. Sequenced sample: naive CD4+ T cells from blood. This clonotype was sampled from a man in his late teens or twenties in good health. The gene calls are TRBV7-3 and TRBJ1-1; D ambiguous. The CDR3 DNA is TGTGCCAGCAGCTACGGCCGAGGCACTGAAGCTTTCTTT. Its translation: CASSYGRGTEAFF.